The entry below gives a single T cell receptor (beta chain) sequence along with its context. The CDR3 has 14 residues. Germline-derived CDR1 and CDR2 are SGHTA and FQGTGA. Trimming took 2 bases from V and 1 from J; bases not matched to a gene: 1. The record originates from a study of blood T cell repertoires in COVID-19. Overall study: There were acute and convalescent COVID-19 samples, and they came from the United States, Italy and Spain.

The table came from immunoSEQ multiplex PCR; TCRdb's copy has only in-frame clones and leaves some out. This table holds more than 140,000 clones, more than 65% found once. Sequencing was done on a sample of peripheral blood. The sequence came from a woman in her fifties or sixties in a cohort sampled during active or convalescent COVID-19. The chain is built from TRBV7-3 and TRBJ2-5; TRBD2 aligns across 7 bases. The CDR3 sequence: CASSLAGVQETQYF. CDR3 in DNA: TGTGCCAGCAGCTTAGCGGGGGTCCAAGAGACCCAGTACTTC.